The sequence of this TCR beta chain was determined in a study of blood T cells in healthy people across ages. V was clipped by 2 bases and J by 7 bases, with 18 bases between them. The CDR3 is 16 residues long. A sample-barcoded 5' primer and a J-beta primer mix were used in a second PCR of roughly 6 to 11 cycles. TCRdb reprocessed the 5' RACE reads with MiXCR, giving one entry per CDR3 protein. The sample lists 1.5 million to 2 million distinct CDR3 sequences, 40% to 55% occurring once. This clonotype has only one observation. This sequence was found in a middle-aged woman in good health. The rearrangement joins TRBV12-3 or TRBV12-4 to TRBJ2-1; maybe TRBD1 (6 bases). The sample comprised blood. CDR3 sequence: CASSLTPPRGGNEQFF. CDR3 nucleotide sequence: TGTGCCAGCAGTTTAACCCCTCCGAGAGGGGGAAATGAGCAGTTCTTC.